These 26 T cell receptor beta chains share one sample of origin, sequenced in a study of blood T cell repertoires in COVID-19. Only in-frame clones appear in the TCRdb table, and some are missing; sequencing was by immunoSEQ multiplex PCR. Of 450,000 or so clones listed, 80% to 90% were seen once; the top ten hold 0.7% to 0.85%. The source material was peripheral blood. The receptors were gathered from a man younger than 30 with COVID-19, enrolled during active disease.

The chain carries TRBV24-1 and TRBJ1-5; D is perhaps TRBD1 (5 bases). Trimming cost V 4 bases and J 7 bases, with 25 bases left between them. The germline CDR1 and CDR2 sequences are KGHDR and SFDVKD. CDR3 size: 18 residues. The CDR3 DNA sequence: TGTGCCACCAGTGAGGGCCCAGGGTGGTCTTCCGAGCAGCAGCCCCAGCATTTT. Amino acid sequence: CATSEGPGWSSEQQPQHF.

The chain joins TRBV18 to TRBJ1-1, with 9 positions matching TRBD1. V lost 3 bases and J lost 6; bases outside the gene matches: 11. Per the germline V gene, CDR1 is KGHSH and CDR2 is LQKENI. The length of the CDR3 is 16 residues. CDR3 DNA sequence: TGTGCCAGCTCACCGGGACAGGGACGGGTAGGGGCTGAAGCTTTCTTT. As protein: CASSPGQGRVGAEAFF.

In its sample, this clone was seen once. The chain employs TRBV6-6 and TRBJ2-7, with 7 bases lining up with TRBD1. Per germline, CDR1 MNHNY and CDR2 SVGAGI (reference sequence). V lost 6 bases and J lost 5; bases outside the gene matches: 7. The CDR3 has 13 amino acids. The CDR3 region is CASRRDSGDEQYF. The CDR3 region has the DNA TGTGCCAGCAGACGGGACAGCGGTGACGAGCAGTACTTC.

The chain employs TRBV19 and TRBJ2-2, with TRBD1 as a possible D gene (5 bases). The germline CDR1 and CDR2 sequences are LNHDA and SQIVND (reference sequence). This CDR3 contains 16 residues. The V gene lost 3 bases and the J gene lost 3 bases, with 14 bases spanning the gap. The CDR3 protein is CASSISGLRDTGELFF. CDR3 coding DNA: TGTGCCAGTAGTATCTCAGGGCTACGGGACACCGGGGAGCTGTTTTTT.

This clone was detected a few times. The chain recombines TRBV12-3 or TRBV12-4 with TRBJ1-1; TRBD1 agrees at 8 bases. The CDR3 runs 13 residues. The V and J ends lost 8 bases and 10 bases, in that order; junction bases with no gene match: 12. The DNA of the CDR3 is TGTGCCAGCCGCGGGGGCAGGGGGCTAACAGCTTTCTTT. It translates to CASRGGRGLTAFF.

This rearrangement joins TRBV3-1 (or the pseudogene TRBV3-2) to TRBJ2-4; 11 bases are a match to TRBD2. V dropped 1 base and J dropped 3; count of bases not matched to a gene: 5. Germline values: CDR1 LGHDT, CDR2 YNNKEL (reference sequence). The CDR3 length is 17 residues. This CDR3 reads CASSQVSGRAGKNIQYF. Here the CDR3 DNA reads TGTGCCAGCAGCCAAGTTAGCGGGAGGGCCGGCAAAAACATTCAGTACTTC.

The chain carries TRBV4-1 and TRBJ2-7; 14 nucleotides agree with TRBD2. V lost 4 bases, J lost 2 bases, and 7 bases stayed unmatched. CDR1 and CDR2 (germline): MGHRA, YSYEKL. The CDR3 spans 17 residues. CDR3 sequence reads: CASSLSATSGRAYEQYF. The CDR3 nucleotides are TGCGCCAGCAGCCTCTCCGCGACTAGCGGGAGGGCCTACGAGCAGTACTTC.

The J gene is TRBJ2-2, the V gene TRBV11-3; 10 bases match TRBD1. The CDR3 has 15 amino acids. Germline V CDR1 and CDR2: SGHNT, YENEEA. The V and J ends lost 7 bases and 5 bases, in that order; junction bases with no gene match: 7. The CDR3 DNA reads TGTGCCAGCAACCGTGGACAGGGGGGGACCGGGGAGCTGTTTTTT. Translation: CASNRGQGGTGELFF. Drawing the rest from reference TRBV11-3 and TRBJ2-2, the complete variable domain is EAGVVQSPRYKIIEKKQPVAFWCNPISGHNTLYWYLQNLGQGPELLIRYENEEAVDDSQLPKDRFSAERLKGVDSTLKIQPAELGDSAVYLCASNRGQGGTGELFFGEGSRLTVL.

V usage is TRBV10-2 and J usage is TRBJ1-1; D ambiguous. The CDR3 is 14 residues long. V shed 6 bases and J shed 0 bases, with 11 bases lying between them. Germline loops: CDR1 WSHSY, CDR2 SAAADI. CDR3 amino acids: CASRLGRLNTEAFF. CDR3 sequence (DNA): TGCGCCAGCAGATTAGGCAGGCTGAACACTGAAGCTTTCTTT.

The genes are TRBV27 and TRBJ1-1, with 7 bases matching TRBD1. This CDR3 spans 12 amino acids. Germline assignment: CDR1 MNHEY and CDR2 SMNVEV (reference sequence). V shed 4 bases, J shed 11 bases, and the junction held 7 bases outside the gene matches. CDR3 amino acids: CASSSYRGEAFF. Written as DNA, the CDR3 is TGTGCCAGCAGTTCCTACAGGGGAGAGGCTTTCTTT.

The chain is built from TRBV24-1 and TRBJ2-1; D is undetermined. The CDR3 covers 12 residues. The germline V gene encodes CDR1 KGHDR and CDR2 SFDVKD. The V end was cut by 3 bases, the J end by 4 bases, with 3 bases between. The CDR3 here is CATSDPYNEQFF. The CDR3 DNA reads as TGTGCCACCAGTGATCCGTACAATGAGCAGTTCTTC.

Turning to this clone: Other DNA sequences within the sample encode an identical CDR3. The rearrangement joins TRBV5-1 to TRBJ2-3, with TRBD2 matching 7 bases. The germline V gene has CDR1 SGHRS and CDR2 YFSETQ. V dropped 2 bases and J dropped 1; count of bases not matched to a gene: 1. This CDR3 contains 14 residues. This CDR3 reads CASSLTSGTDTQYF. CDR3 coding DNA: TGCGCCAGCAGCTTAACTAGCGGCACAGATACGCAGTATTTT.

This sequence joins TRBV4-2 and TRBJ2-2; TRBD2 agrees at 8 bases. The length of the CDR3 is 18 residues. Germline V lookup: CDR1 LGHNA, CDR2 YNFKEQ. With V trimmed by 1 base and J by 4 bases, 11 bases remained unmatched. The CDR3 bases are TGTGCCAGCAGCCAAGTCCCCGGTACTAGCGGTGGCACCGGGGAGCTGTTTTTT. This gives the protein CASSQVPGTSGGTGELFF.

This chain connects TRBV6-5 to TRBJ2-5, with TRBD2 as a possible D gene (6 bases). Trimming left V 6 bases short and J 1 base short, with 15 bases between. This CDR3 is built from 15 residues. The germline V gene encodes CDR1 MNHEY and CDR2 SVGAGI. The DNA of the CDR3 is TGTGCCAGCAGCCGCTCGGGGGTTACCCAAGAGACCCAGTACTTC. This translates into CASSRSGVTQETQYF.

This chain connects TRBV19 to TRBJ2-7; tentatively, D is TRBD1 (6 bases). The CDR3 covers 16 residues. Germline V gene lookup returns CDR1 LNHDA and CDR2 SQIVND (reference sequence). V was trimmed by 3 bases and J by 4 bases, leaving 19 bases between them. CDR3 amino acids: CASSIWTAPDSYEQYF. Here the CDR3 DNA reads TGTGCCAGTAGTATTTGGACAGCTCCGGATTCTTACGAGCAGTACTTC.

The rearrangement links TRBV6-5 to TRBJ1-4, with 9 bases matching TRBD1. Germline CDR1 reads MNHEY; CDR2 reads SVGAGI. The CDR3 extends over 14 amino acids. V dropped 6 bases and J dropped 7; count of bases not matched to a gene: 6. CDR3 nucleotides: TGTGCCAGCAGGACAGGGGGAACGGGTGAAAAACTGTTTTTT. It is translated as CASRTGGTGEKLFF.

The sample holds a few counts of this clone. The V gene is TRBV6-5, the J gene TRBJ1-4; D not resolved. CDR3 size: 15 residues. V lost 4 bases and J 4 bases, leaving 13 bases between the germline ends. Germline CDR1 is MNHEY and CDR2 is SVGAGI. CDR3 coding DNA: TGTGCCAGCAGTTTCGGACTTCGACGTAATGAAAAACTGTTTTTT. This translates into CASSFGLRRNEKLFF.

This CDR3 is CASSLGRGNQPQHF. CDR3 DNA: TGTGCCAGCAGCTTAGGACGGGGCAATCAGCCCCAGCATTTT. The rearrangement joins TRBV11-2 to TRBJ1-5; D is unclear. This CDR3 comprises 14 residues. Trimming left V 1 base short and J 2 bases short, with 6 bases between. Germline assignment: CDR1 SGHAT and CDR2 FQNNGV.

V is TRBV10-3 and J is TRBJ2-3, with 9 bases aligning to TRBD2. Germline V gives CDR1 ENHRY, CDR2 SYGVKD. V was clipped by 4 bases and J by 2 bases; unmatched bases: 10. The CDR3 spans 17 residues. This chain's CDR3 is CAISGRDLAGYTDTQYF. The CDR3 DNA reads as TGTGCCATCAGTGGCCGTGACCTAGCGGGATACACAGATACGCAGTATTTT.

The rearrangement uses TRBV9 and TRBJ2-3, with TRBD2 matching 11 bases. The CDR3 sequence is 16 residues long. Per the germline V gene, CDR1 is SGDLS and CDR2 is YYNGEE. The V segment lost 0 bases and the J segment 5 bases; nucleotides outside the gene matches: 5. CDR3 sequence reads: CASSVELAGAGDTQYF. DNA for the CDR3: TGTGCCAGCAGCGTAGAACTAGCGGGAGCGGGAGATACGCAGTATTTT.

This chain joins TRBV19 and TRBJ2-5; tentatively, D is TRBD1 (6 bases). Germline CDR1 is LNHDA and CDR2 is SQIVND (reference sequence). The CDR3 totals 15 residues. Between the trimmed V and J ends, which lost 4 bases and 2 bases, there was a span of 14 bases. CDR3 bases: TGTGCCAGTAGTACAGGGGACAAATTACAAGAGACCCAGTACTTC. It encodes CASSTGDKLQETQYF.

V gene TRBV19 combines with J gene TRBJ2-3; maybe TRBD2 (6 bases). The CDR3 totals 14 residues. Germline CDR1 reads LNHDA; CDR2 reads SQIVND (reference sequence). The V gene lost 6 bases and the J gene lost 6 bases, with 16 bases spanning the gap. CDR3: CASRGPEGGDTQYF. DNA of the CDR3: TGTGCCAGTAGGGGGCCGGAGGGCGGGGATACGCAGTATTTT.

This chain uses TRBV7-9 with TRBJ1-1; the D is unclear. The germline V gene encodes CDR1 SEHNR and CDR2 FQNEAQ (reference sequence). Between the trimmed V and J ends, which lost 3 bases and 8 bases, there was a span of 19 bases. The CDR3 totals 15 residues. CDR3 coding DNA: TGTGCCAGCAGCTTCCAGACCGGGATTATGGAAGAAGCTTTCTTT. Residues: CASSFQTGIMEEAFF. Full variable domain (remainder filled in from reference TRBV7-9 and TRBJ1-1): DTGVSQNPRHKITKRGQNVTFRCDPISEHNRLYWYRQTLGQGPEFLTYFQNEAQLEKSRLLSDRFSAERPKGSFSTLEIQRTEQGDSAMYLCASSFQTGIMEEAFFGQGTRLTVV.

The chain has TRBV4-1 and TRBJ2-7; D is perhaps TRBD2 (6 bases). This CDR3 comprises 15 residues. The V gene's germline CDR1 is MGHRA and CDR2 YSYEKL. Trimming removed 0 bases from V and 4 bases from J, with 13 bases in between. Here the CDR3 reads CASSQDRGLIYEQYF. The DNA of the CDR3 is TGCGCCAGCAGCCAAGATCGGGGACTTATATACGAGCAGTACTTC.

The rearrangement uses TRBV5-8 and TRBJ2-7, with 10 bases fitting TRBD2. CDR1 is SGHTS and CDR2 is YDEGEE in the germline V gene. J was trimmed by 1 base and V by 5 bases; bases with no gene match: 3. The CDR3 consists of 14 residues. CDR3 residues: CASSPAGGSYEQYF. In DNA, the CDR3 is TGTGCCAGCAGTCCAGCGGGAGGGTCCTACGAGCAGTACTTC.

The table lists this clone with a few counts. This rearrangement joins TRBV11-2 to TRBJ1-2; 9 bases are shared with TRBD1. The V gene's germline CDR1 is SGHAT and CDR2 FQNNGV. The V segment lost 5 bases and the J segment 6 bases; nucleotides outside the gene matches: 7. The CDR3 is 14 residues long. The CDR3 DNA reads as TGTGCCAGCAGCCCTGACAGGGGGGTAAATGGCTACACCTTC. Its translation is CASSPDRGVNGYTF. Complete variable domain (other parts from reference TRBV11-2 and TRBJ1-2): EAGVAQSPRYKIIEKRQSVAFWCNPISGHATLYWYQQILGQGPKLLIQFQNNGVVDDSQLPKDRFSAERLKGVDSTLKIQPAKLEDSAVYLCASSPDRGVNGYTFGSGTRLTVV.